These 21 T cell receptor beta chains came from one sample sequenced in a study of tissue T cells after allogeneic stem cell transplantation. Time point meaning: mouse harvest day 7 after allogeneic transplant. Mouse grafts combined 10^7 T-cell-depleted bone marrow cells with 10^6 splenic CD5+ T cells. The data were produced by immunoSEQ multiplex PCR, yet TCRdb's version contains in-frame clones alone and is incomplete. The sample records roughly 7,200 clones, over 35% being singletons. Sequenced input: gut tissue. All receptors derive from a female BALB/c mouse given C57BL/6 T cells with graft-versus-host disease after an allogeneic hematopoietic cell transplant.

As for this clone: The gene names given are mouse names. The read is 1 residue too short to cover the CDR3 end, so that end is filled in from the germline J gene. This chain links TRBV26 with TRBJ1-2; TRBD1 is a possible D gene (6 bases). Germline V gene lookup returns CDR1 KGHPV and CDR2 FQNQEV (reference sequence). The CDR3 runs 13 residues. The V end was cut by 4 bases, the J end by 2 bases, with 8 bases between. CDR3 bases read: TGTGCCAGCAGTCCGGGACATAACTCCGACTACACC. Its translation: CASSPGHNSDYT. The full CDR3 protein reads CASSPGHNSDYTF. The whole variable domain, remainder taken from reference TRBV26 and TRBJ1-2, is NSKVIQTPRYLVKGQGQKAKMRCIPEKGHPVVFWYQQNKNNEFKFLINFQNQEVLQQIDMTEKRFSAECPSNSPCSLEIQSSEAGDSALYLCASSPGHNSDYTFGSGTRLLVI.

This clone has a handful of counts. Mouse germline and gene names are used. The read is 1 residue too short to cover the CDR3 end, so that end is filled in from the germline J gene. The genes are TRBV13-1 and TRBJ2-5; tentatively, D is TRBD2 (6 bases). The CDR3 contains 15 residues. The V gene's germline CDR1 is NSHNY and CDR2 SYGAGN. V gave up 0 bases and J gave up 6 bases, with 14 bases separating them. CDR3 DNA (partial): TGTGCCAGCAGTGATGCCCCTGGGGCCGGGGACACCCAGTAC. Its translation is CASSDAPGAGDTQY. The CDR3 reads in full as CASSDAPGAGDTQYF.

With regard to this clone: Gene names refer to mouse genes. The CDR3 end is not reached by the read, which stops 1 residue before it; the germline J gene fills it in. The chain is built from TRBV26 and TRBJ2-1; 9 bases line up with TRBD2. The germline CDR1 and CDR2 sequences are KGHPV and FQNQEV (reference sequence). With 0 bases clipped from V and 4 bases from J, the junction kept 1 base outside the gene matches. The CDR3 runs to 15 residues. CDR3 bases read: TGTGCCAGCAGTCTGTCCTGGGGGGGTTATGCTGAGCAGTTC. Residues: CASSLSWGGYAEQF. The entire CDR3 protein is CASSLSWGGYAEQFF.

Worth noting for this clone: Gene names and germline refer to mouse. The DNA ends 1 residue before the CDR3 does, and the rest of the CDR3 is filled in from the germline J gene. The chain employs TRBV26 and TRBJ2-1; TRBD2 agrees at 10 bases. There are 15 residues in the CDR3. Germline V CDR1 and CDR2: KGHPV, FQNQEV (reference sequence). The J segment lost 3 bases and the V segment lost 4 bases, leaving 3 bases of the junction unmatched. The sequenced part of the CDR3 DNA is TGTGCCAGCAGTCGCGGACTGGGGGCCTATGCTGAGCAGTTC. Translated, it gives CASSRGLGAYAEQF. The CDR3 reads in full as CASSRGLGAYAEQFF.

This clone was seen a few times. The genes are named according to mouse. The CDR3 goes on 1 residue after the read ends, and that part is filled in from the germline J gene. Other DNA sequences in the sample encode the same CDR3. The chain recombines TRBV1 with TRBJ1-2; 7 nucleotides align to TRBD1. Trimming took 3 bases from V and 1 from J; bases not matched to a gene: 2. Germline lookup yields CDR1 NSQYPW and CDR2 LRSPGD (reference sequence). The CDR3 is 14 amino acids. CDR3 protein: CTCSARDRNSDYTF. The sequenced part of the CDR3 DNA is TGCACCTGCAGTGCTAGGGACAGAAACTCCGACTACACC.

Of note for this clone: Gene names follow the mouse nomenclature. The read terminates 1 residue before the CDR3 end, so the remaining end is supplied by the germline J gene. J is TRBJ2-3 and V is TRBV12-2; D is unresolved. V lost 1 base to trimming and J lost 2 bases, with 3 bases between them. Germline V gene lookup returns CDR1 SGHLS and CDR2 HYDKME. The CDR3 sequence is 12 residues long. CDR3 bases read: TGTGCCAGCTCTCTAAATGCAGAAACGCTGTAT. It yields the protein CASSLNAETLY. The whole CDR3 sequence reads CASSLNAETLYF.

This clone was recorded a few times. The germline and genes are mouse ones. The read halts 1 residue ahead of the CDR3 end, with the missing end drawn from the germline J gene. V usage is TRBV15 and J usage is TRBJ2-3; D is undetermined. V lost 3 bases and J 0 bases, leaving 10 bases between the germline ends. Germline values: CDR1 SGHND, CDR2 FRSKSL. This CDR3 is built from 15 residues. The DNA read from the CDR3 is TGTGCCAGCAGTTTTCAGGTCCCTAGTGCAGAAACGCTGTAT. Protein: CASSFQVPSAETLY. The full CDR3 protein is CASSFQVPSAETLYF.

With regard to this clone: The genes are named according to mouse. The sequence runs out 1 residue before the end of the CDR3; the remainder is reconstructed from the germline J gene. The chain employs TRBV3 and TRBJ1-3, with 8 bases lining up with TRBD1. The CDR3 totals 14 residues. Germline V gives CDR1 SNHLY, CDR2 FYNGKV (reference sequence). V shed 6 bases and J 3 bases; nucleotides not matched to a gene: 4. The CDR3 reads CASRTGGFGNTLYF. The DNA read from the CDR3 is TGTGCCAGCAGAACAGGGGGTTTTGGAAATACGCTCTAT.

Of note for this clone: Genes and germline are mouse. The read terminates 1 residue before the CDR3 end, so the remaining end is supplied by the germline J gene. The chain links TRBV29 to TRBJ2-4, with D unresolved. The CDR3 totals 13 residues. Trimming stripped 3 bases from V and 1 base from J, with 5 bases between. Germline lookup yields CDR1 MSHET and CDR2 SYDVDS. CDR3 DNA (partial): TGTGCTAGCAGTTTGGGAGGTCAAAACACCTTGTAC. Its translation: CASSLGGQNTLY. The entire CDR3 protein is CASSLGGQNTLYF.

The sample holds a few counts of this clone. Gene names and germline refer to mouse. The read stops 1 residue short of the end of the CDR3; the missing end is completed from the germline J gene. The gene calls are TRBV26 and TRBJ2-7; no definite D call. The CDR3 sequence is 12 residues long. Germline values: CDR1 KGHPV, CDR2 FQNQEV (reference sequence). Trimming stripped 2 bases from V and 4 bases from J, with 6 bases between. CDR3 loop: CASSLPRYEQYF. The CDR3 DNA, read in part, is TGTGCCAGCAGTCTGCCCAGGTATGAACAGTAC.

Of note for this clone: Mouse gene names apply. The CDR3 region is CASSPGQGGQNTLYF. Incomplete CDR3 DNA: TGTGCCAGCAGTCCGGGACAGGGTGGACAAAACACCTTGTAC. The genes are TRBV26 and TRBJ2-4; 9 bases fit TRBD1. The CDR3 end falls 1 residue outside the read, so it is completed with the germline J gene. Trimming removed 4 bases from V and 3 bases from J; junction bases left unmatched: 5. The CDR3 consists of 15 residues. From germline, CDR1 is KGHPV and CDR2 FQNQEV (reference sequence). The variable domain in full, completed from reference TRBV26 and TRBJ2-4, reads NSKVIQTPRYLVKGQGQKAKMRCIPEKGHPVVFWYQQNKNNEFKFLINFQNQEVLQQIDMTEKRFSAECPSNSPCSLEIQSSEAGDSALYLCASSPGQGGQNTLYFGAGTRLSVL.

This clone was seen a handful of times. Gene names are the mouse ones. The CDR3 end is not reached by the read, which stops 1 residue before it; the germline J gene fills it in. The rearrangement links TRBV26 to TRBJ2-5; D is unclear. Germline loops: CDR1 KGHPV, CDR2 FQNQEV (reference sequence). V gave up 0 bases and J gave up 3 bases, with 10 bases separating them. The CDR3 loop spans 15 amino acids. This CDR3 is CASSLSRQRQDTQYF. The CDR3 DNA, read in part, is TGTGCCAGCAGTCTGTCGAGACAAAGACAAGACACCCAGTAC.

With regard to this clone: These gene names are mouse names. The CDR3 end is not reached by the read, which stops 1 residue before it; the germline J gene fills it in. The chain recombines TRBV20 with TRBJ2-4; D remains ambiguous. V was cut by 6 bases and J by 0 bases, with 10 bases left in between. Germline assignment: CDR1 GFQATS and CDR2 STVNSAI. The CDR3 sequence is 13 residues long. The CDR3 loop reads CGAHDISQNTLYF. The sequenced CDR3 bases are TGTGGTGCGCACGATATTAGTCAAAACACCTTGTAC. Full variable domain (missing parts from reference TRBV20 and TRBJ2-4): GALVYQYPRRTICKSGTSMRMECQAVGFQATSVAWYRQSPQKTFELIALSTVNSAIKYEQNFTQEKFPISHPNLSFSSMTVLNAYLEDRGLYLCGAHDISQNTLYFGAGTRLSVL.

A note on this clone: Gene names are mouse gene names. Incomplete CDR3 DNA: TGTGCCAGCGGTGAAAGACAGGACTCCTATGAACAGTAC. It encodes CASGERQDSYEQY. The full CDR3 protein is CASGERQDSYEQYF. V and J are TRBV13-2 and TRBJ2-7, with D maybe TRBD1 (6 bases). The CDR3 end lies 1 residue beyond the end of the read and is filled in from the germline J gene. CDR3 length: 14 residues. V lost 2 bases, J lost 0 bases, and 9 bases lay in between. Germline CDR1 NNHNN, CDR2 SYGAGS (reference sequence).

Comment on this clone: Mouse gene names and germline throughout. The CDR3 end lies 1 residue beyond the end of the read and is filled in from the germline J gene. J is TRBJ1-1 and V is TRBV13-2; D gene unclear. Trimming pared 3 bases from V and 0 bases from J, leaving 6 bases between. In germline, CDR1 is NNHNN, CDR2 SYGAGS (reference sequence). This CDR3 spans 13 amino acids. CDR3 loop: CASGVVSNTEVFF. The sequenced CDR3 bases are TGTGCCAGCGGTGTGGTCTCAAACACAGAAGTCTTC.

This clone was seen more than once but under ten times. Mouse names are used for the genes. The DNA ends 1 residue before the CDR3 does, and the rest of the CDR3 is filled in from the germline J gene. V is TRBV26 and J is TRBJ2-7; 10 nucleotides line up with TRBD2. CDR3 length: 13 amino acids. CDR1 KGHPV and CDR2 FQNQEV come from the germline V gene (reference sequence). Trimming at V came to 3 bases and at J to 7 bases, leaving 3 bases not matched to a gene. The CDR3: CASSLSTGGEQYF. CDR3 DNA, as far as it was read: TGTGCCAGCAGTCTCTCGACTGGGGGGGAACAGTAC.

This clone was seen only a few times. The listed genes are named as in mouse. The CDR3 is cut off 1 residue early in the read; its end comes from the germline J gene. The chain has TRBV26 and TRBJ2-1; perhaps TRBD2 as D (5 bases). V was trimmed by 2 bases and J by 3 bases, leaving 8 bases between them. Germline V gives CDR1 KGHPV, CDR2 FQNQEV (reference sequence). This CDR3 has 14 residues. The chain's CDR3 is CASSLADSYAEQFF. The sequenced CDR3 bases are TGTGCCAGCAGTCTGGCGGACTCCTATGCTGAGCAGTTC.

This clone is medium-sized (0.01 to 0.1%). The germline and genes are mouse ones. Sequencing ends 1 residue short of the CDR3 end; the germline J gene provides the rest. The chain has TRBV20 and TRBJ1-1; TRBD1 is a possible D gene (6 bases). Trimming shortened V by 0 bases and J by 1 base, and 9 bases separated the two germline ends. Germline assignment: CDR1 GFQATS and CDR2 STVNSAI. The CDR3 consists of 14 residues. The CDR3 here is CGARDGTKNTEVFF. CDR3 DNA, as far as it was read: TGTGGTGCTAGGGACGGGACAAAAAACACAGAAGTCTTC.

This clone rates as medium-sized. Gene names and germline match the mouse. The read gets to within 1 residue of the CDR3 end, and the germline J gene fills in the rest. The V and J genes are TRBV1 and TRBJ2-7; D might be TRBD1 or TRBD2, each matching 5 bases. With 1 base removed from V and 4 bases from J, the gap between germline ends came to 5 bases. The V gene's germline CDR1 is NSQYPW and CDR2 LRSPGD (reference sequence). This CDR3 has 12 amino acids. The CDR3 DNA, read in part, is TGCACCTGCAGTGCAGGGGGGTATGAACAGTAC. Translating it yields CTCSAGGYEQY. The full CDR3 reads CTCSAGGYEQYF. The complete variable domain, with remaining parts taken from reference TRBV1 and TRBJ2-7, reads VTLLEQNPRWRLVPRGQAVNLRCILKNSQYPWMSWYQQDLQKQLQWLFTLRSPGDKEVKSLPGADYLATRVTDTELRLQVANMSQGRTLYCTCSAGGYEQYFGPGTRLTVL.

As to this clone: Any gene name here is a mouse gene name. The read terminates 1 residue ahead of where the CDR3 ends, so the germline J gene completes it. The gene calls are TRBV17 and TRBJ2-5, with 8 bases fitting TRBD1. There are 15 residues in the CDR3. CDR1 and CDR2 (germline): MNHDT, YYDKIL. Trimming removed 4 bases from V and 0 bases from J; junction bases left unmatched: 3. The covered CDR3 bases are TGTGCTAGCAGTACAGGGGGCGCAAACCAAGACACCCAGTAC. This sequence encodes CASSTGGANQDTQY. The CDR3, in full, reads CASSTGGANQDTQYF.

Concerning this clone: Gene names follow the mouse nomenclature. The read gets to within 1 residue of the CDR3 end, and the germline J gene fills in the rest. This chain links TRBV23 with TRBJ2-3. CDR3 length equals 14 residues. Germline loops: CDR1 KGHTA, CDR2 FQNQQP. CDR3 DNA, as far as it was read: TGCTCCAGCAGTCCGGGTCTTAGTGCAGAAACGCTGTAT. Translation: CSSSPGLSAETLY. The entire CDR3 is CSSSPGLSAETLYF.